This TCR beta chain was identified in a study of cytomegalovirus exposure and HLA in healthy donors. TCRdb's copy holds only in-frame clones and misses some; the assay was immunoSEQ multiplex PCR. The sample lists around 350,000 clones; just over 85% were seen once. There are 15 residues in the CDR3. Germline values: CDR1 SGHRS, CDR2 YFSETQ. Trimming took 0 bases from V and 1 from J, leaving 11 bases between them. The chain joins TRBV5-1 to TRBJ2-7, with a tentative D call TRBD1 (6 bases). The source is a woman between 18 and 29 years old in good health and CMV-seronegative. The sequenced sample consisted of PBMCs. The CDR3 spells CASSLEIRGSYEQYF. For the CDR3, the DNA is TGCGCCAGCAGCTTGGAAATCAGGGGTTCCTACGAGCAGTACTTC.